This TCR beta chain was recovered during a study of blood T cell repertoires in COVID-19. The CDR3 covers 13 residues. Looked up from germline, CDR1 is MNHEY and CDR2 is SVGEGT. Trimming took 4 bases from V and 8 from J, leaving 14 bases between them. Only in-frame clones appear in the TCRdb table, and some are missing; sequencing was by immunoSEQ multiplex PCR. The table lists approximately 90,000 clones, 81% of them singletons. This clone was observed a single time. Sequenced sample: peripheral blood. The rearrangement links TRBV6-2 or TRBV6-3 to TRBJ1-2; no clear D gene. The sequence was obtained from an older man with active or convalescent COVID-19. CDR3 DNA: TGTGCCAGCAGTTCCTCCCTAACTCCGGGCTACACCTTC. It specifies CASSSSLTPGYTF.